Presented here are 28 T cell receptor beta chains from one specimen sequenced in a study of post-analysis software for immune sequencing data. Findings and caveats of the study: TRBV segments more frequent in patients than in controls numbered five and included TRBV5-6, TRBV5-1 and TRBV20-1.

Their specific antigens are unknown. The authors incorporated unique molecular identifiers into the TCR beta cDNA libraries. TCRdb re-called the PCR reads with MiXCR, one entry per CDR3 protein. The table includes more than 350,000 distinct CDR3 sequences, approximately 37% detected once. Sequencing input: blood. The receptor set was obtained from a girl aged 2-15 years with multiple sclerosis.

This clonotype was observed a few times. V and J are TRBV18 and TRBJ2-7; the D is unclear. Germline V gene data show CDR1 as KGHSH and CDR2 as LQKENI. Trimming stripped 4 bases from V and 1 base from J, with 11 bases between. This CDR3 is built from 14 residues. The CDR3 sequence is CASSQTGPSYEQYF. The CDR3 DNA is TGTGCCAGCTCACAGACTGGTCCGTCCTACGAGCAGTACTTC.

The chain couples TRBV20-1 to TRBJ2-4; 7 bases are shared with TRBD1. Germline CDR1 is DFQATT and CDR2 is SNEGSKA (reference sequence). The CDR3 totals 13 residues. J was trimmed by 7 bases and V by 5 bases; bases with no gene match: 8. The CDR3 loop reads CSASQGNDNIQYF. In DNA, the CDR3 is TGCAGTGCTTCACAGGGGAATGACAACATTCAGTACTTC.

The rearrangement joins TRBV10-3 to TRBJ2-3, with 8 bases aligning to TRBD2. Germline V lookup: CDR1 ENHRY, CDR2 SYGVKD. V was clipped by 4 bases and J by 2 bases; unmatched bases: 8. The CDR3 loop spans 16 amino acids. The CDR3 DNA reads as TGTGCCATCAGTGCCTCAACTAGCGGTCCCACAGATACGCAGTATTTT. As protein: CAISASTSGPTDTQYF.

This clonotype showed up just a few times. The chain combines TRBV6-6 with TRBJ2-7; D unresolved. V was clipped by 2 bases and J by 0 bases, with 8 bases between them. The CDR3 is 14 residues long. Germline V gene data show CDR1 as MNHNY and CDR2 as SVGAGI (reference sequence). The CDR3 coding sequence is TGTGCCAGCAGTTACCTGGGGATCTCCTACGAGCAGTACTTC. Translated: CASSYLGISYEQYF.

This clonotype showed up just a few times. In nucleotides, the CDR3 is TGTGCCAGCAGTTATTCGGTAAACGACAGGGCGCCCTACGAGCAGTACTTC. It specifies CASSYSVNDRAPYEQYF. The V and J genes are TRBV6-2 or TRBV6-3 and TRBJ2-7; 7 bases match TRBD1. CDR1 is MNHEY and CDR2 is SVGEGT in the germline V gene. V shed 3 bases and J 2 bases; nucleotides not matched to a gene: 13. This CDR3 spans 17 amino acids.

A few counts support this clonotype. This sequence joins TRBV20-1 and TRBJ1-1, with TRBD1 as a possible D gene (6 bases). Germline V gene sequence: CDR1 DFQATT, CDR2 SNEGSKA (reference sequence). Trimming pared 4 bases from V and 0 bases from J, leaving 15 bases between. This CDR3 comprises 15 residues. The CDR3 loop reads CSAKVNRALNTEAFF. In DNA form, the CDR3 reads TGCAGTGCTAAAGTCAACAGGGCGCTGAACACTGAAGCTTTCTTT.

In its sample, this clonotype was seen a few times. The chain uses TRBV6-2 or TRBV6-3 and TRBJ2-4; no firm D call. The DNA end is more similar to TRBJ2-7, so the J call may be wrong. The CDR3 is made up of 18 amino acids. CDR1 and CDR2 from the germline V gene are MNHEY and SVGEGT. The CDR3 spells CASSLTALPLLDYYEQYF. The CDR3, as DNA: TGTGCCAGCAGCCTCACAGCCCTCCCCCTTCTCGATTACTACGAGCAGTACTTC.

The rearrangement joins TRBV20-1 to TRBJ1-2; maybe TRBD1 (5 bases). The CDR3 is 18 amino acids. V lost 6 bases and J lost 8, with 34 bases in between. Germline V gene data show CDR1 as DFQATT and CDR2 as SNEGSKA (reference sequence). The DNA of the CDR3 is TGCAGTGCCACCTTATGGTCCTTGGGTACAGGCCTTCCAGGAGGCTACACCTTC. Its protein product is CSATLWSLGTGLPGGYTF.

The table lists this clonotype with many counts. The CDR3 protein is CSASGTADTEAFF. DNA of the CDR3: TGCAGCGCATCCGGGACAGCAGACACTGAAGCTTTCTTT. This chain links TRBV29-1 with TRBJ1-1; 7 nucleotides match TRBD1. CDR1 is SQVTM, CDR2 ANQGSEA, per germline. V was clipped by 7 bases and J by 3 bases; unmatched bases: 8. The length of the CDR3 is 13 residues.

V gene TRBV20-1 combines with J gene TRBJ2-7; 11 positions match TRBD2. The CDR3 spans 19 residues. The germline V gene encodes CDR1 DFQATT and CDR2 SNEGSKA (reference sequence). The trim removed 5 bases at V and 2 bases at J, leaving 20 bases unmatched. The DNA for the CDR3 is TGCAGTGCTCGTAACTTAGTAAGCCTAGGGACTAGCGGAACCTACGAGCAGTACTTC. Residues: CSARNLVSLGTSGTYEQYF.

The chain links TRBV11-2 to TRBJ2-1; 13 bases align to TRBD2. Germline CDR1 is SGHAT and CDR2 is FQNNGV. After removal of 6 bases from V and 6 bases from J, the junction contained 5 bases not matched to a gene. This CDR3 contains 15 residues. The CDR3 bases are TGTGCCAGCAGACGGACTAGCGGGGGTCTCAATGAGCAGTTCTTC. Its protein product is CASRRTSGGLNEQFF.

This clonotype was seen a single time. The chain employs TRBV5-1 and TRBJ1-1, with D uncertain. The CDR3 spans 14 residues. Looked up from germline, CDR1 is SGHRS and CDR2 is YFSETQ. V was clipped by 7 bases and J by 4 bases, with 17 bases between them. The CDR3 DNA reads TGCGCCAGCGGCCCCGGCCACCGGGGCACTGAAGCTTTCTTT. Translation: CASGPGHRGTEAFF.

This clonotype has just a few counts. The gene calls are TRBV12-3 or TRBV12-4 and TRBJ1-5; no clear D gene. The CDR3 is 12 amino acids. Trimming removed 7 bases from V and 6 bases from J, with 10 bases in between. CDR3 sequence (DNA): TGTGCCAGCACCAAGGACTTTCAGCCCCAGCATTTT. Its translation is CASTKDFQPQHF.

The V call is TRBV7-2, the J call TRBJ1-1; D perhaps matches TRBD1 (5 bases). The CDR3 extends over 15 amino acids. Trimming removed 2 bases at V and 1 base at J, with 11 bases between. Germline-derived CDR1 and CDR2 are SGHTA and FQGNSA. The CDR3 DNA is TGTGCCAGCAGCTTAAGGTCCAGGGCGAACACTGAAGCTTTCTTT. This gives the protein CASSLRSRANTEAFF.

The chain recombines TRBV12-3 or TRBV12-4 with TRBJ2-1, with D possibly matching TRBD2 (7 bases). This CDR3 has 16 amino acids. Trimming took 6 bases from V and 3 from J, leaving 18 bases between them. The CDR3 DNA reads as TGTGCCAGCAGCGGACTCGGGGGGCCGGGCTACAATGAGCAGTTCTTC. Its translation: CASSGLGGPGYNEQFF.

The CDR3 spells CASSDRDGTNEKLFF. Here the CDR3 DNA reads TGTGCCAGCTCCGACAGGGACGGAACTAATGAAAAACTGTTTTTT. The V gene is TRBV6-6, the J gene TRBJ1-4; the match to TRBD1 covers 7 bases. Germline values: CDR1 MNHNY, CDR2 SVGAGI (reference sequence). The CDR3 has 15 residues. V shed 8 bases, J shed 1 base, and the junction held 7 bases outside the gene matches.

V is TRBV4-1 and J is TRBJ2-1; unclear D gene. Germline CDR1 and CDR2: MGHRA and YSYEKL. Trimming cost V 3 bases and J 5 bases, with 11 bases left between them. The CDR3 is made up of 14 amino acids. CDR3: CASSQLNNNNEQFF. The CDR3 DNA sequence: TGCGCCAGCAGCCAGCTGAACAATAACAATGAGCAGTTCTTC.

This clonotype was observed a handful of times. The CDR3 loop is CSASPAESYYNEQFF. The CDR3 bases are TGCAGTGCTAGTCCCGCGGAGTCTTACTACAATGAGCAGTTCTTC. The chain links TRBV20-1 to TRBJ2-1; D not resolved. The germline V and J ends were trimmed by 3 bases and 3 bases, with 15 bases remaining between them. CDR1 and CDR2 from the germline V gene are DFQATT and SNEGSKA (reference sequence). The length of the CDR3 is 15 residues.

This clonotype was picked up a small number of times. The CDR3 is CASSTRTGRNSPLHF. In DNA, the CDR3 is TGTGCCAGCAGCACCAGGACAGGGCGGAATTCACCCCTCCACTTT. The chain links TRBV7-2 to TRBJ1-6; 8 positions agree with TRBD1. The J segment lost 7 bases and the V segment lost 5 bases, leaving 7 bases of the junction unmatched. Germline V CDR1 and CDR2: SGHTA, FQGNSA. CDR3 size: 15 residues.

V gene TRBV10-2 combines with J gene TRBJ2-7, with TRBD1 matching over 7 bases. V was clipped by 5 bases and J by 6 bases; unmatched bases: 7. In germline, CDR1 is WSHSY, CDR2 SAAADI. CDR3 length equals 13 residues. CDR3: CASSPGQTPEQYF. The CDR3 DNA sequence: TGCGCCAGCAGTCCGGGACAGACCCCCGAGCAGTACTTC.

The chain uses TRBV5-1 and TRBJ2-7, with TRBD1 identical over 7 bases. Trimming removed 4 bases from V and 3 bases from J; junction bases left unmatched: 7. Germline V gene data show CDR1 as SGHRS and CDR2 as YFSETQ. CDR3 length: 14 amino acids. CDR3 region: CASSTWDRGYEQYF. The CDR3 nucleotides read TGCGCCAGCAGCACCTGGGACAGAGGCTACGAGCAGTACTTC.

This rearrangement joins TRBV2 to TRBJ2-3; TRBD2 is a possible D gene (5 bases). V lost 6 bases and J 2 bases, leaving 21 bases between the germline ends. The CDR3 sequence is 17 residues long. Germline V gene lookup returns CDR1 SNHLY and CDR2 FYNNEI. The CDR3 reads CASRGGGRTVPTDTQYF. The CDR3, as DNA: TGTGCCAGCAGAGGAGGTGGGCGGACGGTACCCACAGATACGCAGTATTTT.

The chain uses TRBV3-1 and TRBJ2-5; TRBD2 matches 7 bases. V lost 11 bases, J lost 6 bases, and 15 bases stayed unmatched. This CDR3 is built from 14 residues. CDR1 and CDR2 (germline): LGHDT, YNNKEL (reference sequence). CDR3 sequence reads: CAGKTSAGRKTQYF. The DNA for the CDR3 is TGTGCCGGAAAAACTAGCGCGGGTAGAAAGACCCAGTACTTC.

The CDR3 DNA reads TGTGCCAGCAGCGAGGGACTAGCGAACCTATATGAGCAGTTCTTC. Residues: CASSEGLANLYEQFF. This rearrangement joins TRBV7-2 to TRBJ2-1; 10 nucleotides align to TRBD2. Germline CDR1 SGHTA, CDR2 FQGNSA. The CDR3 consists of 15 residues. The J segment lost 8 bases and the V segment lost 5 bases, leaving 9 bases of the junction unmatched.

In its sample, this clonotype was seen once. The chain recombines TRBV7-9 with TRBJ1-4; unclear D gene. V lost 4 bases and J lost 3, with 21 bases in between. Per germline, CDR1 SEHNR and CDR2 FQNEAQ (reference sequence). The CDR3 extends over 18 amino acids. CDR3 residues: CASSSTGLPQKANEKLFF. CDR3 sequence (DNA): TGTGCCAGCAGCTCTACCGGACTCCCCCAAAAGGCTAATGAAAAACTGTTTTTT.

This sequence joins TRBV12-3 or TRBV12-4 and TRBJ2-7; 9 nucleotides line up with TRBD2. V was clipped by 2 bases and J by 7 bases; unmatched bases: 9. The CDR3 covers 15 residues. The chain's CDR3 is CASSLRGSGRGEQYF. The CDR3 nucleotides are TGTGCCAGCAGTTTACGTGGTAGCGGGAGAGGTGAGCAGTACTTC.

The CDR3 region has the DNA TGTGCCAGCAGCCAAGACCAGGGACCGTATGGCTACACCTTC. It is translated as CASSQDQGPYGYTF. The chain recombines TRBV3-1 with TRBJ1-2, with D possibly TRBD1 on 5 matching bases. The CDR3 is made up of 14 amino acids. Germline V gene lookup returns CDR1 LGHDT and CDR2 YNNKEL (reference sequence). Trimming stripped 0 bases from V and 5 bases from J, with 10 bases between.

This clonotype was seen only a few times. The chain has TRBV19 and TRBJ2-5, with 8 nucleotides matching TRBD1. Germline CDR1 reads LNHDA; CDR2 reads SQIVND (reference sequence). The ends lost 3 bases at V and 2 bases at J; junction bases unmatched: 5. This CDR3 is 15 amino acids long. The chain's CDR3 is CASSILGTGQETQYF. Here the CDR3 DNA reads TGTGCCAGTAGTATCCTGGGGACAGGTCAAGAGACCCAGTACTTC.